Sequencing of this T cell receptor beta chain was carried out in a study of neurological immune-mediated disorders. TCRdb reprocessed the 5' RACE reads via MiXCR and lists one record per CDR3 protein. The sample holds under 70,000 distinct CDR3 sequences, approximately 5.2% seen once. The V gene's germline CDR1 is DFQATT and CDR2 SNEGSKA (reference sequence). The V end was cut by 5 bases, the J end by 6 bases, with 13 bases between. The CDR3 is 12 residues long. General observations from the study: Private repertoires in all groups were suggested, as expanded clones shared no CDR3 amino acid sequences across subjects. Phylogenetic grouping assigned the repertoires of 18 of 34 multiple sclerosis patients to one related-CDR3 cluster, which constitutes a possible signature.

A word on this clonotype: What it binds is not known.

The sequencing input was PBMCs. This chain connects TRBV20-1 to TRBJ1-1; D is possibly TRBD1 (6 bases). The sequence was obtained from a woman in her 30s with multiple sclerosis. CDR3 sequence: CSARTGASEAFF. The CDR3, as DNA: TGCAGTGCTCGGACGGGGGCCTCTGAAGCTTTCTTT.